A selection of T cell receptor beta chains follows, all from one sample in a study of regulatory T cells in long-lasting Graves disease. One entry per CDR3 protein results from TCRdb running MiXCR on the multiplex PCR reads. In the table there are fewer than 600,000 distinct CDR3 sequences, 22% of which are singletons. The sequencing used peripheral blood mononuclear cells (PBMCs), collected when the disease was refractory, from a patient treated with antithyroid drugs. These receptors were collected from a female donor with Graves disease. Both conserved end residues are part of each CDR3. Each record gives: V gene, D gene, J gene, clone size, CDR3 protein, CDR3 DNA. A D gene is named only where the DNA matches it firmly. Clone size appears in some rows only: once, few, many, or a class for an expanded clone.

V gene: TRBV19; D gene: TRBD2; J gene: TRBJ2-2; clone size: NA; CDR3 protein: CASSPGGGLGGELFF; CDR3 DNA: TGTGCCAGTAGTCCCGGCGGGGGGCTTGGCGGGGAGCTGTTTTTT
V gene: TRBV14; D gene: NA; J gene: TRBJ1-1; clone size: many; CDR3 protein: CASSQGQLATPRGEAFF; CDR3 DNA: TGTGCCAGCAGCCAAGGGCAACTCGCTACCCCAAGGGGTGAAGCTTTCTTT
V gene: TRBV29-1; D gene: NA; J gene: TRBJ2-7; clone size: many; CDR3 protein: CSVGTPVSYEQYF; CDR3 DNA: TGCAGCGTGGGGACACCAGTCTCCTACGAGCAGTACTTC
V gene: TRBV7-9; D gene: NA; J gene: TRBJ2-2; clone size: few; CDR3 protein: CASSLGKGGGELFF; CDR3 DNA: TGTGCCAGCAGCTTAGGAAAGGGAGGCGGGGAGCTGTTTTTT
V gene: TRBV7-2; D gene: NA; J gene: TRBJ2-5; clone size: many; CDR3 protein: CASSLVAAYQETQYF; CDR3 DNA: TGTGCCAGCAGCTTAGTGGCAGCTTACCAAGAGACCCAGTACTTC
V gene: TRBV12-3/TRBV12-4; D gene: NA; J gene: TRBJ2-5; clone size: NA; CDR3 protein: CASSRESDETQYF; CDR3 DNA: TGTGCCAGCAGCCGGGAGTCGGATGAGACCCAGTACTTC
V gene: TRBV28; D gene: TRBD2; J gene: TRBJ2-4; clone size: many; CDR3 protein: CASSNLAGLAKNIQYF; CDR3 DNA: TGTGCCAGCAGCAACCTAGCGGGTCTAGCCAAAAACATTCAGTACTTC
V gene: TRBV2; D gene: TRBD2; J gene: TRBJ2-7; clone size: few; CDR3 protein: CASSEEGGYEQYF; CDR3 DNA: TGTGCCAGCAGTGAAGAGGGAGGGTACGAGCAGTACTTC
V gene: TRBV20-1; D gene: TRBD1; J gene: TRBJ2-5; clone size: NA; CDR3 protein: CSAQGQGWGETQYF; CDR3 DNA: TGCAGTGCTCAGGGACAGGGGTGGGGGGAGACCCAGTACTTC
V gene: TRBV5-1; D gene: TRBD1; J gene: TRBJ1-1; clone size: NA; CDR3 protein: CASSLVELKGAKAFF; CDR3 DNA: TGCGCCAGCAGCTTGGTCGAATTGAAGGGGGCAAAGGCTTTCTTT
V gene: TRBV13; D gene: TRBD1; J gene: TRBJ2-4; clone size: NA; CDR3 protein: CASSLRTGWNKNIQYF; CDR3 DNA: TGTGCCAGCAGCCTCCGGACAGGGTGGAACAAAAACATTCAGTACTTC
V gene: TRBV18; D gene: NA; J gene: TRBJ2-5; clone size: NA; CDR3 protein: CASSPNREETQYF; CDR3 DNA: TGTGCCAGCTCACCAAACAGGGAGGAGACCCAGTACTTC
V gene: TRBV6-1; D gene: NA; J gene: TRBJ1-2; clone size: many; CDR3 protein: CASKETGTLYGYTF; CDR3 DNA: TGTGCCAGCAAGGAGACAGGAACCCTCTATGGCTACACCTTC
V gene: TRBV20-1; D gene: NA; J gene: TRBJ1-1; clone size: many; CDR3 protein: CSAARTANTEAFF; CDR3 DNA: TGCAGTGCTGCCCGGACAGCGAACACTGAAGCTTTCTTT
V gene: TRBV30; D gene: TRBD1; J gene: TRBJ1-1; clone size: NA; CDR3 protein: CAWSVQGATEAFF; CDR3 DNA: TGTGCCTGGAGTGTACAGGGGGCGACTGAAGCTTTCTTT
V gene: TRBV3-1; D gene: NA; J gene: TRBJ2-7; clone size: NA; CDR3 protein: CASSQGFSQFSYEQYF; CDR3 DNA: TGTGCCAGCAGCCAAGGATTTAGTCAGTTTTCCTACGAGCAGTACTTC
V gene: TRBV2; D gene: NA; J gene: TRBJ1-2; clone size: many; CDR3 protein: CASSPDTDYGYTF; CDR3 DNA: TGTGCCAGCAGTCCGGACACCGACTATGGCTACACCTTC
V gene: TRBV30; D gene: TRBD2; J gene: TRBJ2-5; clone size: few; CDR3 protein: CAWSVQREYETQYF; CDR3 DNA: TGTGCCTGGAGTGTACAGCGGGAGTATGAGACCCAGTACTTC
V gene: TRBV15; D gene: NA; J gene: TRBJ1-1; clone size: many; CDR3 protein: CATSSLLGQSNTEAFF; CDR3 DNA: TGTGCCACCAGCAGCCTCCTTGGACAGAGTAACACTGAAGCTTTCTTT
V gene: TRBV7-9; D gene: NA; J gene: TRBJ1-2; clone size: NA; CDR3 protein: CASSYGDGNTF; CDR3 DNA: TGTGCCAGCAGCTATGGAGATGGCAACACCTTC
V gene: TRBV29-1; D gene: NA; J gene: TRBJ1-1; clone size: many; CDR3 protein: CSVGGMNTEAFF; CDR3 DNA: TGCAGCGTAGGCGGCATGAACACTGAAGCTTTCTTT
V gene: TRBV6-1; D gene: TRBD1; J gene: TRBJ1-1; clone size: NA; CDR3 protein: CATQTGKNTEAFF; CDR3 DNA: TGTGCCACCCAGACAGGGAAGAACACTGAAGCTTTCTTT
V gene: TRBV12-3/TRBV12-4; D gene: NA; J gene: TRBJ2-7; clone size: many; CDR3 protein: CASTMEGTPYEQYF; CDR3 DNA: TGTGCCAGCACCATGGAAGGGACCCCCTACGAGCAGTACTTC
V gene: TRBV12-3/TRBV12-4; D gene: NA; J gene: TRBJ1-5; clone size: many; CDR3 protein: CASSLSGEVQNQPQHF; CDR3 DNA: TGTGCCAGCAGTTTATCAGGGGAAGTGCAAAATCAGCCCCAGCATTTT
V gene: TRBV25-1; D gene: TRBD1; J gene: TRBJ2-7; clone size: many; CDR3 protein: CASSDQPGQGYEQYF; CDR3 DNA: TGTGCCAGCAGTGATCAACCGGGACAGGGCTACGAGCAGTACTTC
V gene: TRBV20-1; D gene: TRBD1; J gene: TRBJ2-1; clone size: NA; CDR3 protein: CSTRDQGSRDRGHDEQFF; CDR3 DNA: TGCAGTACTAGAGATCAGGGTTCTCGGGACAGGGGGCACGATGAGCAGTTCTTC